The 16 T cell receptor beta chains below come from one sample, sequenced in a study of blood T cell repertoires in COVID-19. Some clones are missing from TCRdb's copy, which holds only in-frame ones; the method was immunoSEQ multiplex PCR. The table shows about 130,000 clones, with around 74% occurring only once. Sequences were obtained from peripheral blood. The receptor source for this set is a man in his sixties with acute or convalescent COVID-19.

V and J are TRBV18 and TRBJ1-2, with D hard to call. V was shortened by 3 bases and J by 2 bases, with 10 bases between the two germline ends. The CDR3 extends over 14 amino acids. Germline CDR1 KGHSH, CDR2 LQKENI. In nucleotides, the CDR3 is TGTGCCAGCTCACCTCAGGCCGAAAACTATGGCTACACCTTC. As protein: CASSPQAENYGYTF.

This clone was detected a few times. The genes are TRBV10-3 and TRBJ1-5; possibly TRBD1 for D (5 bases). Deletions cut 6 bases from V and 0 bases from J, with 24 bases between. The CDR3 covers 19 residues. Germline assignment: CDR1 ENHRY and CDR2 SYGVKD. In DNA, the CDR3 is TGTGCCATCAGGACCCAGGGATCGTGGGGCTACCATAGCAATCAGCCCCAGCATTTT. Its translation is CAIRTQGSWGYHSNQPQHF.

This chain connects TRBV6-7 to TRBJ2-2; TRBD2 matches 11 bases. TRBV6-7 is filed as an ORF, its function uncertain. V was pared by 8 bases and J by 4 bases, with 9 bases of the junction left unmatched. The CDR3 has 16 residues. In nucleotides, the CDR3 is TGTGCCAGCGCTAGAGGACTAGCGGGTTGCACCGGGGAGCTGTTTTTT. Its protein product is CASARGLAGCTGELFF.

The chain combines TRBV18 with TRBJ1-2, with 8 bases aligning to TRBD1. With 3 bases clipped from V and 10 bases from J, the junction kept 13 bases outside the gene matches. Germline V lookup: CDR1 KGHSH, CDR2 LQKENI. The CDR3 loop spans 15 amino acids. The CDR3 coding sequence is TGTGCCAGCTCACCCCCCTGGGGGACAGGCACCGACTACACCTTC. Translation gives CASSPPWGTGTDYTF.

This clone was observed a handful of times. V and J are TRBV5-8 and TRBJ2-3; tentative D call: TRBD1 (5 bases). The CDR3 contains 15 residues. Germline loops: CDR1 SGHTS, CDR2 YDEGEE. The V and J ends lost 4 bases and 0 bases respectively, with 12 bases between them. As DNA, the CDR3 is TGTGCCAGCAGCCAAACAGGAGCTAGCACAGATACGCAGTATTTT. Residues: CASSQTGASTDTQYF.

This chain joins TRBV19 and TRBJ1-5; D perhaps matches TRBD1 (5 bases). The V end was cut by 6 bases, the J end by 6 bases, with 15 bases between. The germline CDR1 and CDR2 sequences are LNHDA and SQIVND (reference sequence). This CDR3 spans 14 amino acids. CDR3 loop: CASRLGQVGQPQHF. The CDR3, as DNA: TGTGCCAGTAGATTGGGGCAGGTCGGTCAGCCCCAGCATTTT.

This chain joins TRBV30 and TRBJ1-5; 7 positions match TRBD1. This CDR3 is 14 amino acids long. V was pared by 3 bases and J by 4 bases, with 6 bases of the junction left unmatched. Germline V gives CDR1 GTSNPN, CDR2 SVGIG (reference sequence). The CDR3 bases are TGTGCCTGGAGCAACAGGGGCGGAAATCAGCCCCAGCATTTT. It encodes CAWSNRGGNQPQHF.

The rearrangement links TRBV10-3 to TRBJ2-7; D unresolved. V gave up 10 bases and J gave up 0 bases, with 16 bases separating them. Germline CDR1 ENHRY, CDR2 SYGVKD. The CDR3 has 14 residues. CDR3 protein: CATSRKPSSYEQYF. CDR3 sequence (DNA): TGTGCCACCTCCCGGAAACCTAGCTCCTACGAGCAGTACTTC.

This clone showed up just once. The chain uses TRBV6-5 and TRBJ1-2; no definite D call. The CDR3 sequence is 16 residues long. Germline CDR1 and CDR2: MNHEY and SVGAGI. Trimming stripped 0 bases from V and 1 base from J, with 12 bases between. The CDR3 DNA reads TGTGCCAGCAGTTACTCGATGACGGGGTTTAACTATGGCTACACCTTC. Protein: CASSYSMTGFNYGYTF.

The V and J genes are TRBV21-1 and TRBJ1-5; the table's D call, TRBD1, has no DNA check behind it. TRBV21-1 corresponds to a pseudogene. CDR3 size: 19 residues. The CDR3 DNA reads TGTGCCAGCAGCAAGGAACGTACTGATGGACAGCTTAGCAATCAGCCCCAGCATTTT. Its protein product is CASSKERTDGQLSNQPQHF.

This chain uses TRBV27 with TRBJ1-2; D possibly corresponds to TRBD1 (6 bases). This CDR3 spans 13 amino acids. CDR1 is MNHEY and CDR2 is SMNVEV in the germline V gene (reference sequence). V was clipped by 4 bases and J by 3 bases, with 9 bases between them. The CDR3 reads CASSSQGYYGYTF. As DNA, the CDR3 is TGTGCCAGCAGTTCTCAGGGGTACTATGGCTACACCTTC.

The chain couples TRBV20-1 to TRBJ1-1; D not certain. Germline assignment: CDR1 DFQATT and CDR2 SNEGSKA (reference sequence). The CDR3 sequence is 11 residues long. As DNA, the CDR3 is TGCAGGGCGGCGATGAACACTGAAGCTTTCTTT. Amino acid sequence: CRAAMNTEAFF.

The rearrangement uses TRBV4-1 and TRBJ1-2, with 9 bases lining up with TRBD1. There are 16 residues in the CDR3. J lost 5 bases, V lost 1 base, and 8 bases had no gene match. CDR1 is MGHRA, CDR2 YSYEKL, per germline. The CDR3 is CASSQAGTGREYGYTF. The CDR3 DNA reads TGCGCCAGCAGCCAAGCCGGGACAGGGAGGGAGTATGGCTACACCTTC.

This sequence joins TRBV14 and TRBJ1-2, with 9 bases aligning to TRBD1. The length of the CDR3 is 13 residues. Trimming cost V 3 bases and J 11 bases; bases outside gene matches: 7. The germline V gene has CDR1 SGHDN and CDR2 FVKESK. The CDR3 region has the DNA TGTGCCAGCAGCCAGTCGAGGGGGACAGGGTACACCTTC. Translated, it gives CASSQSRGTGYTF. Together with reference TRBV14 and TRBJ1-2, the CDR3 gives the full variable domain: EAGVTQFPSHSVIEKGQTVTLRCDPISGHDNLYWYRRVMGKEIKFLLHFVKESKQDESGMPNNRFLAERTGGTYSTLKVQPAELEDSGVYFCASSQSRGTGYTFGSGTRLTVV.

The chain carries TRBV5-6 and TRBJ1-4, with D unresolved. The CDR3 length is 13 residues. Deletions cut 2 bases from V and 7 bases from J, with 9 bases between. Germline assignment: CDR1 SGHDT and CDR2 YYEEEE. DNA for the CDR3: TGTGCCAGCAGCTTAGGGAGCTCTGAAAAACTGTTTTTT. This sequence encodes CASSLGSSEKLFF.

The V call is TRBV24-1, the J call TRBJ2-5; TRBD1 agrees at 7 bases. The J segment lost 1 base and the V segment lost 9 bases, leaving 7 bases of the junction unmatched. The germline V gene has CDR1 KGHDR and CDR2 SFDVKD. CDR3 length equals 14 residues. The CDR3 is CATQSGGPQETQYF. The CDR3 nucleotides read TGTGCCACCCAATCAGGGGGACCCCAAGAGACCCAGTACTTC.